This entry concerns a single T cell receptor (beta chain). This clonotype showed up just a few times. The clone's antigen remains unknown. Base qualities are missing; no much larger clone stands one base away. Explained via the paper, the time point label denotes: late sampling 161 to 241 days after vaccination in a few convalescent patients. Explained via the paper, the treatment or condition label denotes: roughly 11-day PBMC culture with coronavirus spike peptide pools or control peptides (ViraFEST assay). The study used the ViraFEST assay, which expanded antigen-specific T cells with peptide pools and then identified expanded clonotypes by TCR sequencing. The convalescent patients' positive SARS-CoV-2 PCR tests were from March to December 2020, which was before the Alpha, Beta and Delta variants emerged in the United States. Two million PBMCs per well were cultured in IMDM with approximately 5% human AB serum and about 9.2 IU/ml IL-2, plus 10 ug/ml peptide pools. Half of the culture medium was replaced with fresh IL-2-containing medium on days 3 and 7. After less than 12 days of culture, CD4+ T cells were isolated by negative selection using the EasySep CD4+ T cell isolation kit. PBMCs were separated from whole blood using Ficoll-Paque Plus gradient centrifugation and then either used fresh or cryopreserved at -140C. Each culture condition was generally run in triplicate wells.

Libraries were constructed by PCR. DNA from cultured CD4+ T cells was subjected to TCR sequencing with the Oncomine TCR Beta short-read assay at the Johns Hopkins FTIC core. The QIAamp micro DNA kit was used to extract genomic DNA from the cultured CD4+ T cells. Oncomine TCR Beta libraries from cultured CD4+ T cells were pooled with unique dual indexes and sequenced on an Illumina iSeq 100. Under the source paper's analysis protocol: Non-productive sequences were removed, and CDR3s not starting with C, not ending with F or W, or shorter than 7 amino acids were discarded. The MANAFEST web application identified antigen-specific clonotypes by comparing peptide-stimulated wells against reference wells and other culture wells. An FDR below 0.05, an odds ratio above 5, and a productive frequency above 0.1% in at least two of three replicate wells were required for clones to be considered positive. Cross-reactive clonotypes were defined as significantly expanded in both SARS-CoV-2 spike wells and at least one common cold coronavirus spike condition. Similarity between CDR3 sequences was evaluated in R version 3.6.1 using Levenshtein distances (stringdist) and unrooted phylogenetic trees (ape). The public reads were reprocessed in TCRdb via fastp at Q25 and MiXCR, keeping in-frame beta chains. Records with the same CDR3 protein are collapsed into one entry carrying the most frequent genes and DNA. V and J calls and clone size were set by TCRdb, not the authors. Here the sample has about 20,000 distinct CDR3 sequences; less than 40% occur a single time. The top ten clones comprise less than 3% of the sample.

These data originate in a study of vaccination and CD4 T cells after COVID-19 (dated by TCRdb to 2022 to 2024). With respect to the entire study: SARS-CoV-2 positivity had been established in the convalescent patients by nasal swab PCR, and mild disease was recorded in several of these patients and severe disease in one. The convalescent cohort comprised six males and four females, including two Hispanic individuals, seven Caucasians, two Asians and one multiracial person. Two doses of either the Pfizer-BioNTech BNT162b2 vaccine (n=8) or the Moderna mRNA-1273 vaccine (n=2) were administered to participants. Post-COVID blood samples were collected from convalescent patients a median of approximately 100 days after diagnosis, with a range of roughly 30 to 161 days. Post-vaccine blood samples were collected a median of about 72 days after the second vaccine dose, ranging from about 13 to 250 days. A few convalescent patients were sampled both early after vaccination (day 14) and late after vaccination (days 161 to 241). Overlapping spike peptide pools from SARS-CoV-2 and from the common cold coronaviruses HCoV-NL63, HCoV-OC43 and HCoV-229E were used as culture stimuli. In control cultures, a CEFX viral epitope pool was used as positive control, an HIV-1 Nef peptide pool was used as negative control, or no peptide was added. The spike-specific CD4+ TCR repertoire was compared before and after mRNA vaccination in fewer than eleven COVID-19 convalescent patients and several infection-naive healthy vaccine recipients. Results and caveats for the whole study, not just this receptor: The median count of SARS-CoV-2-reactive clonotypes went up from 20 to 25 after infection to 30 to 40 after vaccination, although the change was not significant. Of the vaccine-specific clones in convalescent patients, 304 of 307, or nearly all, reacted only to SARS-CoV-2 spike and did not cross-react with common cold coronaviruses. In convalescent patients, a median around 90% of post-vaccine SARS-CoV-2-reactive clones were detected only after vaccination, suggesting vaccine-specific priming. The number of convalescent patients in the study was relatively small, and the study did not examine early timepoints following natural infection.

The starting material was CD4+ T cells from blood, cultured in vitro, obtained about 7 months after SARS-CoV-2 vaccination. This TCR came from a human donor who had recovered from COVID-19.

The CDR3 amino acid sequence is: CASTLQGNSNQPQHF. The nucleotides read TGTGCCAGTACCCTCCAGGGGAATAGCAATCAGCCCCAGCATTTT. The sequence is built from TRBV19 and TRBJ1-5; the D gene is perhaps TRBD1, from 6 matching bases. Trimming takes 7 bases from V and 0 bases from J, and the germline ends sit 13 bases apart. From a lookup of the germline V gene (reference sequence), CDR1 and CDR2 are LNHDA and SQIVND. From the cysteine through the phenylalanine, the CDR3 covers 15 amino acids. The only DNA kept is the CDR3, 45 bases in frame from the first base.